The sequence of this TCR beta chain was determined in a study of response to subunit inactivated influenza vaccine. V lost 5 bases and J 5 bases, leaving 9 bases between the germline ends. The length of the CDR3 is 13 residues. TCRdb re-called the RT-PCR reads with MiXCR, one entry per CDR3 protein. The profile covers roughly 630,000 distinct CDR3 sequences, with about 15% appearing a single time and roughly 7.6% taken by the ten largest. The chain has TRBV12-3 or TRBV12-4 and TRBJ2-2; D uncertain. Sequenced here: PBMCs from blood, sampled approximately 15 days before vaccination. The clonotype comes from a man aged 50 or older who received an inactivated influenza vaccine. CDR3 residues: CASSQTRTGELFF. Written as DNA, the CDR3 is TGTGCCAGCAGTCAGACCAGAACCGGGGAGCTGTTTTTT.